These 32 T cell receptor beta chains share one sample of origin, sequenced in a study of molecular identifiers for immune sequencing clone quantification. TCRdb analysed the PCR reads with MiXCR anew, one entry per CDR3 protein. The sample contains over 300,000 distinct CDR3 sequences, under 25% of which appear only once. Sequenced material: naive CD8+ T cells from blood, with Jurkat cell RNA spiked in. Subset defined: FACS-sorted CD8+CD4-CCR7+CD45RA+ naive T cells. These receptors were taken from a human donor in good health. Some libraries in this study had Jurkat cell RNA spiked in.

This clonotype was counted only a few times. The chain couples TRBV4-1 to TRBJ2-7; a weak D match, TRBD1 (5 bases). The CDR3 runs to 13 residues. Germline CDR1 reads MGHRA; CDR2 reads YSYEKL. V was trimmed by 2 bases and J by 5 bases, leaving 10 bases between them. For the CDR3, the DNA is TGCGCCAGCAGCCAATCCAGGGTCGACGAGCAGTACTTC. It codes for CASSQSRVDEQYF.

Regarding this clonotype: A much larger clone lies a single base off, so this may be a read error. The rearrangement uses TRBV12-3 or TRBV12-4 and TRBJ2-1; TRBD2 is a possible D gene (6 bases). The V gene lost 6 bases and the J gene lost 13 bases, with 13 bases spanning the gap. The CDR3 is 11 amino acids. The CDR3 region is CASRNGGSQFF. CDR3 coding DNA: TGTGCCAGCAGGAACGGGGGTAGCCAGTTCTTC.

V usage is TRBV7-2 and J usage is TRBJ2-2, with D unresolved. This CDR3 region has 14 residues. Trimming removed 2 bases at V and 0 bases at J, with 4 bases between. The germline V gene encodes CDR1 SGHTA and CDR2 FQGNSA. CDR3 in DNA: TGTGCCAGCAGCTTACGGCCGAACACCGGGGAGCTGTTTTTT. It specifies CASSLRPNTGELFF.

The sample holds a few counts of this clonotype. V usage is TRBV19 and J usage is TRBJ2-3, with TRBD2 matching 13 bases. The germline V gene encodes CDR1 LNHDA and CDR2 SQIVND (reference sequence). J lost 7 bases, V lost 3 bases, and 4 bases had no gene match. CDR3 length equals 15 residues. The CDR3 protein is CASSIGLAGVNTQYF. Written as DNA, the CDR3 is TGTGCCAGTAGTATTGGACTAGCGGGAGTTAATACGCAGTATTTT. The full variable domain, completed using reference TRBV19 and TRBJ2-3, is DGGITQSPKYLFRKEGQNVTLSCEQNLNHDAMYWYRQDPGQGLRLIYYSQIVNDFQKGDIAEGYSVSREKKESFPLTVTSAQKNPTAFYLCASSIGLAGVNTQYFGPGTRLTVL.

The gene calls are TRBV6-2 or TRBV6-3 and TRBJ2-5; TRBD1 aligns across 8 bases. The CDR3 sequence is 15 residues long. V was pared by 7 bases and J by 5 bases, with 12 bases of the junction left unmatched. The germline CDR1 and CDR2 sequences are MNHEY and SVGEGT. CDR3 residues: CASKHRTGLEETQYF. DNA for the CDR3: TGTGCCAGCAAGCATCGGACAGGGTTAGAGGAGACCCAGTACTTC.

This clonotype was counted only a few times. The chain employs TRBV4-1 and TRBJ2-7, with 12 bases that match TRBD2. Trimming took 0 bases from V and 4 from J; bases not matched to a gene: 10. Looked up from germline, CDR1 is MGHRA and CDR2 is YSYEKL. This CDR3 comprises 18 residues. The CDR3 DNA is TGCGCCAGCAGCCAAGAAGGTTGGCTAGCGGGGGGGCATTACGAGCAGTACTTC. Translating gives CASSQEGWLAGGHYEQYF.

The J gene is TRBJ2-1, the V gene TRBV13, with no clear D. V was cut by 2 bases and J by 5 bases, with 10 bases left in between. The length of the CDR3 is 14 residues. CDR1 is PRHDT, CDR2 FYEKMQ, per germline (reference sequence). The CDR3, as DNA: TGTGCCAGCAGCTTAAGGCCTGAAGACAATGAGCAGTTCTTC. It translates to CASSLRPEDNEQFF.

Note on this clonotype: This may come from a read error, since a much larger clone is one base off. The genes are TRBV5-1 and TRBJ2-3, with 7 nucleotides matching TRBD2. In germline, CDR1 is SGHRS, CDR2 YFSETQ. The CDR3 spans 16 residues. The V and J ends lost 4 bases and 3 bases, in that order; junction bases with no gene match: 11. CDR3 region: CASSHPGLDQTDTQYF. The CDR3 DNA reads TGCGCCAGCAGCCATCCCGGACTAGACCAAACAGATACGCAGTATTTT.

This clonotype was seen at least ten times. The chain carries TRBV7-2 and TRBJ2-1; D assignment may be TRBD1 or TRBD2 (5 bases each). CDR1 is SGHTA, CDR2 FQGNSA, per germline. V lost 5 bases and J lost 12, with 14 bases in between. This CDR3 contains 12 residues. In nucleotides, the CDR3 is TGTGCCAGCAGCACATGGGGGAATTGGCAGTTCTTC. Translating it yields CASSTWGNWQFF.

In this sample, this clonotype turned up many times. The J gene is TRBJ1-2, the V gene TRBV2; TRBD1 agrees at 8 bases. The V and J ends lost 4 bases and 6 bases, in that order; junction bases with no gene match: 4. Germline V gene sequence: CDR1 SNHLY, CDR2 FYNNEI. This CDR3 spans 13 amino acids. CDR3 DNA: TGTGCCAGCAGTGTCGGACAGGGCGATGGCTACACCTTC. Translated: CASSVGQGDGYTF. Complete variable domain (other parts from reference TRBV2 and TRBJ1-2): EPEVTQTPSHQVTQMGQEVILRCVPISNHLYFYWYRQILGQKVEFLVSFYNNEISEKSEIFDDQFSVERPDGSNFTLKIRSTKLEDSAMYFCASSVGQGDGYTFGSGTRLTVV.

The CDR3 DNA reads TGTGCCAGCAGGGGGGGAGGACCTTATAGCGAGCAGTACTTC. Protein product: CASRGGGPYSEQYF. The genes are TRBV6-5 and TRBJ2-7; TRBD2 might be the D (6 bases). The CDR3 has 14 amino acids. V was shortened by 6 bases and J by 6 bases, with 18 bases between the two germline ends. The germline V gene encodes CDR1 MNHEY and CDR2 SVGAGI.

This clonotype was seen a few times. V is TRBV11-2 and J is TRBJ2-7, with D tentatively TRBD2 (5 bases). V was clipped by 5 bases and J by 2 bases, with 22 bases between them. This CDR3 comprises 17 residues. Germline loops: CDR1 SGHAT, CDR2 FQNNGV. The CDR3 nucleotides read TGTGCCAGCAGCCCTAGCTATACAGCATTGCTGACCTACGAGCAGTACTTC. This codes for CASSPSYTALLTYEQYF.

This chain links TRBV29-1 with TRBJ2-5; no reliable D call. Trimming stripped 4 bases from V and 3 bases from J, with 12 bases between. The germline V gene encodes CDR1 SQVTM and CDR2 ANQGSEA. This CDR3 spans 13 amino acids. The CDR3 reads CSVGLSFEETQYF. CDR3 in DNA: TGCAGCGTTGGATTGAGTTTCGAAGAGACCCAGTACTTC.

Of note for this clonotype: Given a much more abundant clone one base away, this may be a read error. Here the CDR3 reads CASSHERQGNYGYTF. As DNA, the CDR3 is TGTGCCAGCAGCCACGAGAGGCAGGGGAACTATGGCTACACCTTC. V is TRBV5-3 and J is TRBJ1-2, with a tentative D call TRBD1 (6 bases). TRBV5-3 is treated as an ORF (open reading frame) with a function not yet certain. V was shortened by 8 bases and J by 2 bases, with 19 bases between the two germline ends. There are 15 residues in the CDR3.

The DNA of the CDR3 is TGCGCCAGCAGCCAAGATTGGAGCAAGCGGAGCAAATCCTACGAGCAGTACTTC. It translates to CASSQDWSKRSKSYEQYF. V and J are TRBV4-3 and TRBJ2-7; weak D call: TRBD2 (5 bases). V lost 0 bases and J 1 base, leaving 19 bases between the germline ends. Germline values: CDR1 LGHNA, CDR2 YSLEER. CDR3 length: 18 residues.

This clonotype was found a few times. The chain combines TRBV20-1 with TRBJ1-5, with 9 positions matching TRBD1. After removal of 1 base from V and 4 bases from J, the junction contained 8 bases not matched to a gene. CDR3 length: 16 amino acids. CDR1 and CDR2 (germline): DFQATT, SNEGSKA (reference sequence). The CDR3 DNA reads TGCAGTGCTAGAGCTGGGACAGGGCGGCGAAATCAGCCCCAGCATTTT. Amino acid sequence: CSARAGTGRRNQPQHF.

This clonotype was counted many times. The genes are TRBV28 and TRBJ1-1; possibly TRBD1 for D (5 bases). Germline CDR1 MDHEN, CDR2 SYDVKM. The CDR3 has 14 residues. V lost 10 bases and J lost 0, with 15 bases in between. DNA for the CDR3: TGTGCCACTCTAGCCGGGACTTTGAACACTGAAGCTTTCTTT. The encoded protein is CATLAGTLNTEAFF.

Details on this clonotype: Without the conserved terminal phenylalanine or tryptophan, this CDR3 likely stems from a read error. V and J are TRBV20-1 and TRBJ2-3; D gene ambiguous. The V end was cut by 1 base, the J end by 3 bases, with 20 bases between. Per the germline V gene, CDR1 is DFQATT and CDR2 is SNEGSKA (reference sequence). The CDR3 runs 17 residues. CDR3 DNA: TGCAGTGCTAGAGGTTCGTCGACAACCCAGACGACAGATACGCAGTATTCT. It yields the protein CSARGSSTTQTTDTQYS.

This chain connects TRBV6-2 or TRBV6-3 to TRBJ1-5; D is unclear. Germline lookup yields CDR1 MNHEY and CDR2 SVGEGT. Trimming cost V 5 bases and J 7 bases, with 18 bases left between them. The length of the CDR3 is 15 residues. As DNA, the CDR3 is TGTGCCAGCAGTGACCCGCCCCGCTCCCACCAGCCCCAGCATTTT. Amino acids: CASSDPPRSHQPQHF.

There are a few counts of this clonotype. The CDR3: CSVPGQFSVSYEQYF. For the CDR3, the DNA is TGCAGCGTACCGGGACAGTTCTCTGTTTCCTACGAGCAGTACTTC. The chain links TRBV29-1 to TRBJ2-7; 7 nucleotides line up with TRBD1. V shed 6 bases and J 1 base; nucleotides not matched to a gene: 12. The germline gives CDR1 SQVTM, CDR2 ANQGSEA. The CDR3 is 15 residues long.

This chain links TRBV28 with TRBJ1-2, with D maybe TRBD1 (6 bases). Germline V lookup: CDR1 MDHEN, CDR2 SYDVKM. The CDR3 sequence is 13 residues long. V was pared by 3 bases and J by 7 bases, with 12 bases between. For the CDR3, the DNA is TGTGCCAGCAGTTTTGCGGGGGCGCCTGGCTACACCTTC. This codes for CASSFAGAPGYTF.

This clonotype has a handful of counts. The V and J genes are TRBV29-1 and TRBJ2-2; the D gene is possibly TRBD1 (6 bases). This CDR3 region has 11 residues. Trimming cost V 6 bases and J 7 bases, with 9 bases left between them. Germline V gene data show CDR1 as SQVTM and CDR2 as ANQGSEA. Here the CDR3 DNA reads TGCAGCGTCCCAGGGGTCGGGGAGCTGTTTTTT. It codes for CSVPGVGELFF.

The genes are TRBV5-3 and TRBJ1-5; D gene uncertain. Being an ORF, TRBV5-3 has a function that is uncertain. Trimming took 8 bases from V and 0 from J, leaving 15 bases between them. The CDR3 loop spans 15 amino acids. The DNA of the CDR3 is TGTGCCAGCAGCGCGAACAGACGTAGCAATCAGCCCCAGCATTTT. Translating it yields CASSANRRSNQPQHF.

The V gene is TRBV5-8, the J gene TRBJ1-1; unclear D gene. Trimming shortened V by 3 bases and J by 0 bases, and 9 bases separated the two germline ends. CDR1 is SGHTS, CDR2 YDEGEE, per germline. The length of the CDR3 is 14 residues. The CDR3 loop is CASSSIPMNTEAFF. CDR3 DNA sequence: TGTGCCAGCAGCTCGATTCCTATGAACACTGAAGCTTTCTTT.

With regard to this clonotype: Its ends do not fully match the called genes, so a read error is possible. This chain links TRBV30 with TRBJ1-4; 7 nucleotides match TRBD1. This CDR3 region has 14 residues. CDR1 and CDR2 (germline): GTSNPN, SVGIG (reference sequence). The CDR3 DNA reads as TGTGCCTGGAGTGAGACAGGGCTCGGGGAAAAACTGCTTTTT. This codes for CAWSETGLGEKLLF.

Of note for this clonotype: A clone one base away is much larger, so this may be a read error. The chain carries TRBV20-1 and TRBJ2-2; 9 bases are a match to TRBD1. The CDR3 has 16 residues. Germline V gene lookup returns CDR1 DFQATT and CDR2 SNEGSKA (reference sequence). CDR3 coding DNA: TGCAGTGCTTCGAACAGGGGGCGGTTCAACACCGGGGAGCTGCTTTTT. Translation: CSASNRGRFNTGELLF.

This sequence joins TRBV19 and TRBJ2-5, with 12 bases aligning to TRBD1. The CDR3 length is 15 residues. Trimming cost V 4 bases and J 5 bases; bases outside gene matches: 5. The germline CDR1 and CDR2 sequences are LNHDA and SQIVND (reference sequence). The CDR3 protein is CASSTWDRGLETQYF. The CDR3 bases are TGTGCCAGTAGTACTTGGGACAGGGGGCTGGAGACCCAGTACTTC.

On this clonotype: Given a much more abundant clone one base away, this may be a read error. V is TRBV7-9 and J is TRBJ1-1; D unresolved. V lost 2 bases, J lost 3 bases, and 7 bases lay in between. In germline, CDR1 is SEHNR, CDR2 FQNEAQ (reference sequence). The CDR3 is made up of 13 amino acids. The CDR3: CASSLRADTEAFF. CDR3 in DNA: TGTGCCAGCAGCTTAAGAGCTGACACTGAAGCTTTCTTT.

This clonotype was seen repeatedly, ten times or more. V and J are TRBV9 and TRBJ1-1; D remains unclear. Trimming cost V 7 bases and J 4 bases, with 8 bases left between them. The CDR3 is 11 amino acids. Germline V gene lookup returns CDR1 SGDLS and CDR2 YYNGEE. In DNA, the CDR3 is TGTGCCAGCGGGGTAAGCACTGAAGCTTTCTTT. Translated: CASGVSTEAFF.

This clonotype was recorded many times. This chain joins TRBV27 and TRBJ1-1; a possible D gene is TRBD1 (5 bases). Trimming took 9 bases from V and 0 from J, leaving 14 bases between them. This CDR3 is built from 14 residues. Germline lookup yields CDR1 MNHEY and CDR2 SMNVEV (reference sequence). DNA for the CDR3: TGTGCCAGTGCGCTCAGGGACGTGAACACTGAAGCTTTCTTT. This gives the protein CASALRDVNTEAFF.

Many counts were recorded for this clonotype. This sequence joins TRBV12-3 or TRBV12-4 and TRBJ2-3; no clear D gene. Trimming left V 6 bases short and J 0 bases short, with 4 bases between. The CDR3 runs to 12 residues. DNA for the CDR3: TGTGCCAGCAGCGGAAGCACAGATACGCAGTATTTT. It codes for CASSGSTDTQYF.

This clonotype was recorded at least ten times. The V call is TRBV29-1, the J call TRBJ2-3; the D is unclear. This CDR3 is 12 amino acids long. V lost 6 bases, J lost 0 bases, and 7 bases lay in between. Germline CDR1 and CDR2: SQVTM and ANQGSEA. The CDR3 sequence: CSVLGSTDTQYF. CDR3 DNA sequence: TGCAGCGTCCTTGGTAGCACAGATACGCAGTATTTT.